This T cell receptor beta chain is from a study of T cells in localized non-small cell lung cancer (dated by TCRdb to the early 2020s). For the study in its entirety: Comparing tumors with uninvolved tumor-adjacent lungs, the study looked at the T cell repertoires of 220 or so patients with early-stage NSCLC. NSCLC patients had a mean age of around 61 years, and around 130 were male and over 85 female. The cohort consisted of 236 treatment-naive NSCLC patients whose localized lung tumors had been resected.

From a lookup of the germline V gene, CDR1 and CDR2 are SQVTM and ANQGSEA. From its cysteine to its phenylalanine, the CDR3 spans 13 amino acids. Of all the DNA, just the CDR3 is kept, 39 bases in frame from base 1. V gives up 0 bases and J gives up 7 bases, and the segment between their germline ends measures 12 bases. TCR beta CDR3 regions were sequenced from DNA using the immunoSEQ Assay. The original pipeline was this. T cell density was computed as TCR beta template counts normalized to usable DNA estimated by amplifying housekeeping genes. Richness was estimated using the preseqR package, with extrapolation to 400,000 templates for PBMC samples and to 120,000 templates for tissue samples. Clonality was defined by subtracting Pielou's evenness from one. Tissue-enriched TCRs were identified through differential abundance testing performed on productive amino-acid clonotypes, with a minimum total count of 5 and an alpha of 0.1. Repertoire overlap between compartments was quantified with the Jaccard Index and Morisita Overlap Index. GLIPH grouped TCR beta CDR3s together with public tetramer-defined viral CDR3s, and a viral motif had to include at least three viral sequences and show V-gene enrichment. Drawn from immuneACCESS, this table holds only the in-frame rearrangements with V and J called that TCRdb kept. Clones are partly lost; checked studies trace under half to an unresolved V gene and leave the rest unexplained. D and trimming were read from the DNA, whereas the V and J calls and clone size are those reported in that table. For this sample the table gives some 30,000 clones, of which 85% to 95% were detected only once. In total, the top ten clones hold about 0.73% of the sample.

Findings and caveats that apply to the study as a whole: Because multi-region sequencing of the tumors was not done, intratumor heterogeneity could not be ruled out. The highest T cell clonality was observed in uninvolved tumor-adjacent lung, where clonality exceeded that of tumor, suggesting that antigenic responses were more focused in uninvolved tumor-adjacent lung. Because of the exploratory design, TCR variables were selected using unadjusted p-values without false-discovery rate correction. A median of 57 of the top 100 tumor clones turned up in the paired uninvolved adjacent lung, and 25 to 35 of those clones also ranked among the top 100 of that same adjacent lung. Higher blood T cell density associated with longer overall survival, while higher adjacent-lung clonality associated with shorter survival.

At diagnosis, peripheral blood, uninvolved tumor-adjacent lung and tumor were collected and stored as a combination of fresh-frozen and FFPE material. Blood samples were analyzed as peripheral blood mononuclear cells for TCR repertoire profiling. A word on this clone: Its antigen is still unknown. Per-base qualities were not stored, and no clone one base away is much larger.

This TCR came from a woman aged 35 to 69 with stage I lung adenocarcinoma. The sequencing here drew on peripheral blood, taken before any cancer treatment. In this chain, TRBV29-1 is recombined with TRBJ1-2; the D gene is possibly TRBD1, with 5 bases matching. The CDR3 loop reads CSVEEWGVSGYTF. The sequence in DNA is TGCAGCGTTGAAGAGTGGGGGGTATCTGGCTACACCTTC.